This T cell receptor (beta chain) was captured in a study of technical replicates of blood from several donors. Sequenced by immunoSEQ multiplex PCR; TCRdb stores in-frame clones only, minus some. Here the sample spans tens of thousands of clones, roughly 92% being singletons. This CDR3 comprises 15 residues. Germline CDR1 and CDR2: SGHDT and YYEEEE. Losses at the gene ends were 3 bases for V and 5 bases for J; bases not matched to a gene: 4. What was sequenced was T cells isolated from PBMCs. The chain uses TRBV5-6 and TRBJ2-1, with 11 nucleotides matching TRBD2. This clonotype was sampled from a human donor in good health. The DNA of the CDR3 is TGTGCCAGCAGCTATGGACTAGCGGGTGACAATGAGCAGTTCTTC. Its protein product is CASSYGLAGDNEQFF.